These 4 T cell receptor beta chains were sequenced from one sample in a study of beta chain features in type 1 diabetes (dated by TCRdb to between 2018 and 2020). Receptors were amplified or captured by the immunoSEQ multiplex PCR assay. The entire isolated RNA was reverse transcribed using the High Capacity cDNA Reverse Transcription Kit, and thus expressed TCRB transcripts were sequenced. TCRdb carries this immuneACCESS record with in-frame sequences only. Its versions omit some clonotypes, under half of them owing to an unresolved V gene in the studies checked, with the rest unexplained. The sample includes about 290,000 clones, with about 7.8% observed a single time. The ten largest account for more than 0.8% of the sample. The sequenced material came from central memory CD4+ T cells from blood. The receptors were gathered from a woman under 30 in good health.

The rearrangement links TRBV2 to TRBJ2-7; possibly TRBD2 for D (7 bases). The CDR3 consists of 14 residues. V was trimmed by 7 bases and J by 3 bases, leaving 16 bases between them. The V gene's germline CDR1 is SNHLY and CDR2 FYNNEI. The CDR3 DNA reads as TGTGCCAGCATCGGCGGGGGCACCGACTACGAGCAGTACTTC. It translates to CASIGGGTDYEQYF.

This clone was found once. One end of the junction is discordant with germline, which a read error may explain. The sample has other DNA sequences that encode this CDR3 too. The J gene is TRBJ2-2, the V gene TRBV6-1; 8 bases map to TRBD1. The CDR3 is 14 amino acids. In germline, CDR1 is MNHNS, CDR2 SASEGT. The CDR3 DNA sequence: TGTGCCAGTGGCCGGGACAGGAACACTGGGGAGCTGTTTTTT. Protein product: CASGRDRNTGELFF.

This clone was counted a few times. The rearrangement links TRBV5-1 to TRBJ2-1, with D hard to call. V gave up 4 bases and J gave up 5 bases, with 7 bases separating them. The CDR3 spans 12 residues. Germline CDR1 is SGHRS and CDR2 is YFSETQ. CDR3 protein: CASSPIDNEQFF. The CDR3 DNA reads TGCGCCAGCAGCCCGATTGACAATGAGCAGTTCTTC. Variable domain in full (rest from reference TRBV5-1 and TRBJ2-1): KAGVTQTPRYLIKTRGQQVTLSCSPISGHRSVSWYQQTPGQGLQFLFEYFSETQRNKGNFPGRFSGRQFSNSRSEMNVSTLELGDSALYLCASSPIDNEQFFGPGTRLTVL.

The J gene is TRBJ1-2, the V gene TRBV2; D call uncertain. The V gene's germline CDR1 is SNHLY and CDR2 FYNNEI. Trimming took off 8 bases at V and 8 bases at J, with 12 bases between the two ends. CDR3 length: 11 amino acids. The CDR3 bases are TGTGCCAGCGTGGAGTTGGGCGGCTACACCTTC. This codes for CASVELGGYTF.